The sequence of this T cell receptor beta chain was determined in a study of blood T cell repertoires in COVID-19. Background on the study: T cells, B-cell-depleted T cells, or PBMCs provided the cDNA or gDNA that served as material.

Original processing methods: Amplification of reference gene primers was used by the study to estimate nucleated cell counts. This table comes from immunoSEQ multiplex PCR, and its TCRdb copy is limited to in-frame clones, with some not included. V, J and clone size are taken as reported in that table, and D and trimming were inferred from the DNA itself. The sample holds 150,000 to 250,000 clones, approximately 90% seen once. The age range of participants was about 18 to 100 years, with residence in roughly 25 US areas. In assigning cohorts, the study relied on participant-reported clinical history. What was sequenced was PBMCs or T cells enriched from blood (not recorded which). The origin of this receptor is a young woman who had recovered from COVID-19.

Written as DNA, the CDR3 is TGTGCCAGCAGCTCGGGGGTTTATAGCACAGATACGCAGTATTTT. As protein: CASSSGVYSTDTQYF. The V and J genes are TRBV7-3 and TRBJ2-3, with D perhaps TRBD2 (6 bases). Germline V CDR1 and CDR2: SGHTA, FQGTGA. V lost 4 bases and J lost 0, with 11 bases in between. The CDR3 runs to 15 residues. Filled out from reference TRBV7-3 and TRBJ2-3, the complete variable domain reads GAGVSQTPSNKVTEKGKYVELRCDPISGHTALYWYRQSLGQGPEFLIYFQGTGAADDSGLPNDRFFAVRPEGSVSTLKIQRTERGDSAVYLCASSSGVYSTDTQYFGPGTRLTVL.